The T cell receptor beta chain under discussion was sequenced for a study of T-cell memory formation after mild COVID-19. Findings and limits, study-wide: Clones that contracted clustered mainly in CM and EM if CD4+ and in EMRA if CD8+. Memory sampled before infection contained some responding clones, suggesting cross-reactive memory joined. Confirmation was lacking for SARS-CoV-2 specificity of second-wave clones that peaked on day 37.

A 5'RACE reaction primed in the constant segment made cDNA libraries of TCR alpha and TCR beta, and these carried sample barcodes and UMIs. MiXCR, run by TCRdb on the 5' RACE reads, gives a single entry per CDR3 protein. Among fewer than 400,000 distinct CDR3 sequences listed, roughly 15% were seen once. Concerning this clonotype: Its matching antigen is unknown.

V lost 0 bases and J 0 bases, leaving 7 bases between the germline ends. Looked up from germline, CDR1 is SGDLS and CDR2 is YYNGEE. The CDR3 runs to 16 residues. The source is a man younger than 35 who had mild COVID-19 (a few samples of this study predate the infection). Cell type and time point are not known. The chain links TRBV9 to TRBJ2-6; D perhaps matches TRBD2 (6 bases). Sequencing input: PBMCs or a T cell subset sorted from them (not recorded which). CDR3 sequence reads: CASSVVGGSGANVLTF. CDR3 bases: TGTGCCAGCAGCGTAGTGGGGGGCTCTGGGGCCAACGTCCTGACTTTC.